This T cell receptor (beta chain) was captured in a study of OX40 agonist ivuxolimab in advanced cancers. For the wider study: Ivuxolimab was a fully human IgG2 agonistic monoclonal antibody targeting the costimulatory receptor OX40 (CD134). Intravenous ivuxolimab was administered to patients every 2 weeks at six dose levels: 0.01, 0.1, 0.3, 1.5, 3 and 10 mg/kg. Of the roughly 52 dose-escalation patients, hepatocellular carcinoma was present in about 19, melanoma in around 15, renal cell carcinoma in 9 and head and neck cancer in 9. The dose-escalation cohort was approximately 83% male with a mean age of about 54 years, ranging from roughly 20 to 80. Prior anti-PD-1, anti-PD-L1 or anti-CTLA-4 therapy was permitted, and approximately 40% of dose-escalation patients had received checkpoint inhibitors. Partial responses occurred in three dose-escalation patients: two with cutaneous melanoma and one with hepatocellular carcinoma. Peripheral TCRbeta sequencing was intended to test whether TCR sequence diversity was altered and clonal T-cell expansion was caused by ivuxolimab. The paper reports the monotherapy dose-escalation portion (N of about 52 patients) of the phase I ivuxolimab trial.

The trial excluded patients who had a history of autoimmune disease or who were on systemic immunosuppression. Peripheral blood for TCR sequencing was collected from all dose cohorts at baseline, on cycle 4 day 1, and on cycle 7 day 1. Samples came from an open-label, multicenter, first-in-human phase I dose-escalation trial of ivuxolimab. Adults with locally advanced or metastatic melanoma, renal cell carcinoma, hepatocellular carcinoma or head and neck squamous cell carcinoma were enrolled in the trial. Before TCR sequencing, CD4+ and CD8+ T cells were separately sorted from peripheral blood. Turning to this clone: Its target antigen remains unknown. Base qualities are not provided; no much larger clone lies one nucleotide away.

Genomic DNA was isolated from the sorted cells so that the TCRbeta CDR3 region could be sequenced. TCRbeta CDR3 regions were sequenced using the immunoSEQ Assay. TCRdb limited this immuneACCESS table to in-frame rearrangements with V and J called. A share of clones is missing; checked studies link under half to unresolved V genes, and the rest is unexplained. Here the sample has tens of thousands of clones; more than 85% occur a single time. Approximately 18% of the sample belongs to the ten largest clones. Including cysteine and phenylalanine, the CDR3 has 14 amino acids. Just CDR3 DNA is preserved here, 42 bases in frame from base 1. Trimming costs V 1 base and J 8 bases, and their ends lie 14 bases apart. Per the germline V gene, SGHAT is the CDR1 and FQNNGV is the CDR2. Study-wide conclusions, independent of this receptor: At doses from 0.1 to 3.0 mg/kg, clonal expansion was seen in both CD4+ and CD8+ blood T cells between baseline and week 6. The antigen specificity of the peripheral T cells that underwent clonal expansion was not determined. On average, CD8+ T cells showed more expanded clones than CD4+ T cells after ivuxolimab. Low levels of normalized T-cell clonal expansion were also seen in some nonresponding patients. Partial responders in the 0.1-3.0 mg/kg groups had among the lowest normalized peripheral clonal expansion, especially among CD8+ T cells.

This sample comprised CD4+ or CD8+ T cells sorted from blood, obtained in a trial of the OX40 agonist ivuxolimab. The chain employs TRBV11-2 and TRBJ1-2, with the D gene too uncertain to name. The receptor comes from an adult with an advanced solid tumor such as melanoma, head and neck, liver or kidney cancer. The DNA sequence reads TGTGCCAGCAGCTTAGGACCGGCGCGGGAAGGCTACACCTTC. It codes for CASSLGPAREGYTF. Beyond the CDR3, the reference TRBV11-2 and TRBJ1-2 genes provide the residues; the full variable domain reads: EAGVAQSPRYKIIEKRQSVAFWCNPISGHATLYWYQQILGQGPKLLIQFQNNGVVDDSQLPKDRFSAERLKGVDSTLKIQPAKLEDSAVYLCASSLGPAREGYTFGSGTRLTVV.